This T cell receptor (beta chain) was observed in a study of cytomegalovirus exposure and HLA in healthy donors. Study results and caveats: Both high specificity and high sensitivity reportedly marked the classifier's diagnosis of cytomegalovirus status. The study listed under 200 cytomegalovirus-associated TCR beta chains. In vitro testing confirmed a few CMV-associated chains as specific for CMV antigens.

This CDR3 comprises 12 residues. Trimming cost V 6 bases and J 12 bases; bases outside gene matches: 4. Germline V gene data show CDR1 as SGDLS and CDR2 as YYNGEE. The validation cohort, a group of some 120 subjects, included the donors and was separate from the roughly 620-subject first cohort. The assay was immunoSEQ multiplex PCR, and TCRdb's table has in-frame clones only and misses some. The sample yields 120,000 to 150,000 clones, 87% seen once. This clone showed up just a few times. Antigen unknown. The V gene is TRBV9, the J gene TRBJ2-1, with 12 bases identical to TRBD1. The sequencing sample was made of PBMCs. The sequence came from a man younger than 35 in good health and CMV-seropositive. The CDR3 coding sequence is TGTGCCAGCAAGGGGACAGGGGGCACGCAGTTCTTC. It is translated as CASKGTGGTQFF.